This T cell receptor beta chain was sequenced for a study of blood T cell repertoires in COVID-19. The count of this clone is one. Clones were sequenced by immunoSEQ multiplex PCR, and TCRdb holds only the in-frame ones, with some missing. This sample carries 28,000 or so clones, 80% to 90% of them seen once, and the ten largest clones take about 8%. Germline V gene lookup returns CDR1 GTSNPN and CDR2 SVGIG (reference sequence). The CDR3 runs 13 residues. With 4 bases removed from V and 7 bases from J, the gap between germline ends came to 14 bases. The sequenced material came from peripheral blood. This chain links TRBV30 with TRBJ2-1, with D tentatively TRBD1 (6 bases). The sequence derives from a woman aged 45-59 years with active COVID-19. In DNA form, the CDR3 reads TGTGCCTGGACCCCAGGGGCTACGAATGAGCAGTTCTTC. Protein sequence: CAWTPGATNEQFF.